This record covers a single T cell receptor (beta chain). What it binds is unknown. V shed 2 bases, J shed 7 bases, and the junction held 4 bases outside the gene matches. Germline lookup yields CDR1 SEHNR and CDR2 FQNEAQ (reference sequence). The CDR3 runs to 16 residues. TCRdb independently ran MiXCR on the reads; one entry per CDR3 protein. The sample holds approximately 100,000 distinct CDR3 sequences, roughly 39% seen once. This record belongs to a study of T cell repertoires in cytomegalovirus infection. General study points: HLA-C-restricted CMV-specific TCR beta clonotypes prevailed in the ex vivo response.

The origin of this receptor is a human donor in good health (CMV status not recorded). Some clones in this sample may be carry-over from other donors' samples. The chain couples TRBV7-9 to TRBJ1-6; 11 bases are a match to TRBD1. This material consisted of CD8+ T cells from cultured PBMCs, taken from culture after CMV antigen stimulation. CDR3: CASSLWGDRGNSPLHF. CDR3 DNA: TGTGCCAGCAGCTTATGGGGGGACAGGGGGAATTCACCCCTCCACTTT.